These 23 T cell receptor beta chains came from one sample sequenced in a study of PD-L1 blockade in urothelial cancer. Repertoires were generated with immunoSEQ multiplex PCR, while TCRdb's copy carries only in-frame clones and drops some. The data hold more than 35,000 clones, with roughly 78% observed a single time. Time point denoted: peripheral blood 6 weeks after treatment start. The sample was PBMCs, taken around atezolizumab (anti-PD-L1) treatment. The receptors come from a man aged 55 to 70 with urothelial cancer.

The genes are TRBV5-8 and TRBJ1-1; 7 bases map to TRBD1. V lost 2 bases and J lost 4; bases outside the gene matches: 8. Germline assignment: CDR1 SGHTS and CDR2 YDEGEE. The CDR3 runs to 15 residues. CDR3 sequence (DNA): TGTGCCAGCAGCTTATGGGGGCACAGGGGCACTGAAGCTTTCTTT. Translated: CASSLWGHRGTEAFF.

V usage is TRBV7-2 and J usage is TRBJ1-4; possible D gene TRBD1, 6 bases. This CDR3 is 15 amino acids long. The V gene's germline CDR1 is SGHTA and CDR2 FQGNSA. The V end lost 1 base, the J end lost 6 bases, and 12 bases lay between the germline ends. CDR3 region: CASSLGRQAYEKLFF. DNA for the CDR3: TGTGCCAGCAGCTTAGGGCGACAGGCGTATGAAAAACTGTTTTTT. Based on the CDR3 plus reference TRBV7-2 and TRBJ1-4, the full variable domain is GAGVSQSPSNKVTEKGKDVELRCDPISGHTALYWYRQSLGQGLEFLIYFQGNSAPDKSGLPSDRFSAERTGGSVSTLTIQRTQQEDSAVYLCASSLGRQAYEKLFFGSGTQLSVL.

The chain couples TRBV28 to TRBJ1-5; D possibly corresponds to TRBD1 (5 bases). CDR3 length: 15 amino acids. Germline V CDR1 and CDR2: MDHEN, SYDVKM. V was shortened by 4 bases and J by 0 bases, with 10 bases between the two germline ends. CDR3 protein: CASSSGGDSNQPQHF. CDR3 DNA: TGTGCCAGCAGTTCGGGGGGGGATAGCAATCAGCCCCAGCATTTT.

This chain joins TRBV7-2 and TRBJ1-5, with a possible D match to TRBD1 (6 bases). Trimming cost V 1 base and J 3 bases, with 10 bases left between them. This CDR3 is built from 15 residues. Germline V gene data show CDR1 as SGHTA and CDR2 as FQGNSA. This CDR3 reads CASSLDPGANQPQHF. The CDR3, as DNA: TGTGCCAGCAGCTTAGATCCAGGGGCCAATCAGCCCCAGCATTTT.

Here the CDR3 DNA reads TGCGCCAGCAGCCAAGGCCCCGGGACAGGGAATCAGCCCCAGCATTTT. This codes for CASSQGPGTGNQPQHF. J is TRBJ1-5 and V is TRBV4-1; TRBD1 matches at 9 bases. V trimming: 1 base; J trimming: 4 bases; junction bases outside the gene matches: 5. Per the germline V gene, CDR1 is MGHRA and CDR2 is YSYEKL. The CDR3 is 16 residues long.

The chain carries TRBV4-1 and TRBJ1-4, with 10 nucleotides matching TRBD1. Germline-derived CDR1 and CDR2 are MGHRA and YSYEKL. CDR3 length: 16 amino acids. The V segment lost 5 bases and the J segment 1 base; nucleotides outside the gene matches: 4. In DNA, the CDR3 is TGCGCCAGCAGCGACCGGGACAGGGGAACTAATGAAAAACTGTTTTTT. Translated, it gives CASSDRDRGTNEKLFF.

This chain uses TRBV10-3 with TRBJ1-5, with D perhaps matching TRBD1 (5 bases). V lost 6 bases and J 7 bases, leaving 13 bases between the germline ends. Germline V gene sequence: CDR1 ENHRY, CDR2 SYGVKD. This CDR3 comprises 13 residues. The CDR3 DNA sequence: TGTGCCATCAGGGGGGGGACGGAGCAGCCCCAGCATTTT. Protein product: CAIRGGTEQPQHF.

This clone was seen just once. CDR3 bases: TGTGCCAGCAGTGATTCTTTATCCCTCAGCACAGATACGCAGTATTTT. Residues: CASSDSLSLSTDTQYF. This chain connects TRBV2 to TRBJ2-3; D unresolved. Trimming removed 3 bases from V and 0 bases from J, with 13 bases in between. Germline lookup yields CDR1 SNHLY and CDR2 FYNNEI. The CDR3 is made up of 16 amino acids.

The CDR3 nucleotides are TGTGCCAGCAGCCCCCGGGACAGGGGGCGGGGGGGCTACACCTTC. Amino acids: CASSPRDRGRGGYTF. This chain joins TRBV9 and TRBJ1-2; 12 bases map to TRBD1. Per germline, CDR1 SGDLS and CDR2 YYNGEE. This CDR3 contains 15 residues. Losses at the gene ends were 4 bases for V and 8 bases for J; bases not matched to a gene: 9.

The chain links TRBV5-1 to TRBJ2-3; 10 bases are a match to TRBD2. This CDR3 spans 17 amino acids. The V gene's germline CDR1 is SGHRS and CDR2 YFSETQ. V shed 4 bases and J 6 bases; nucleotides not matched to a gene: 14. CDR3 loop: CASSPGGTSGATDTQYF. DNA for the CDR3: TGCGCCAGCAGCCCTGGGGGCACTAGCGGGGCAACGGATACGCAGTATTTT.

The chain uses TRBV5-1 and TRBJ2-3, with 10 bases that match TRBD2. Trimming cost V 2 bases and J 0 bases; bases outside gene matches: 3. The CDR3 runs to 16 residues. CDR1 SGHRS and CDR2 YFSETQ come from the germline V gene. The CDR3 DNA follows: TGCGCCAGCAGCTTCCTAGCGGGGGCAAGCACAGATACGCAGTATTTT. This sequence encodes CASSFLAGASTDTQYF.

CDR3 DNA: TGCGCCAGCAGTGAGACGGGGGGGAACACCGGGGAGCTGTTTTTT. Translated, it gives CASSETGGNTGELFF. The rearrangement uses TRBV5-1 and TRBJ2-2, with 7 bases matching TRBD2. The CDR3 contains 15 residues. Trimming cost V 5 bases and J 1 base; bases outside gene matches: 5. Germline assignment: CDR1 SGHRS and CDR2 YFSETQ.

The chain carries TRBV5-1 and TRBJ1-1; 7 nucleotides match TRBD1. V trimming: 4 bases; J trimming: 1 base; junction bases outside the gene matches: 7. The CDR3 loop spans 15 amino acids. CDR1 is SGHRS, CDR2 YFSETQ, per germline. The CDR3 protein is CASSLPTGSNTEAFF. CDR3 DNA sequence: TGCGCCAGCAGCCTACCGACAGGGTCGAACACTGAAGCTTTCTTT.

This chain joins TRBV18 and TRBJ1-4, with TRBD1 identical over 8 bases. The germline V gene encodes CDR1 KGHSH and CDR2 LQKENI. This CDR3 has 16 amino acids. V was clipped by 3 bases and J by 4 bases; unmatched bases: 7. The DNA for the CDR3 is TGTGCCAGCTCACCTCGACCGGGACAGGATAATGAAAAACTGTTTTTT. This translates into CASSPRPGQDNEKLFF.

The V call is TRBV7-2, the J call TRBJ2-7; 7 bases align to TRBD1. Looked up from germline, CDR1 is SGHTA and CDR2 is FQGNSA. The CDR3 loop spans 14 amino acids. The ends lost 5 bases at V and 8 bases at J; junction bases unmatched: 12. This chain's CDR3 is CASSPRQGQGKQYF. In DNA form, the CDR3 reads TGTGCCAGCAGCCCTCGACAGGGCCAGGGGAAGCAGTACTTC.

The chain joins TRBV27 to TRBJ2-7, with no clear D. Germline CDR1 and CDR2: MNHEY and SMNVEV (reference sequence). V was shortened by 4 bases and J by 7 bases, with 8 bases between the two germline ends. This CDR3 is built from 11 residues. CDR3 DNA sequence: TGTGCCAGCAGTTCGTGGGCAGAGCAGTACTTC. Translated: CASSSWAEQYF.

The CDR3 reads CASSQGPGVNYGYTF. The CDR3, as DNA: TGTGCCAGCAGCCAGGGGCCAGGGGTCAACTATGGCTACACCTTC. The chain combines TRBV4-2 with TRBJ1-2, with D maybe TRBD1 (6 bases). CDR3 length equals 15 residues. V lost 3 bases and J lost 2, with 13 bases in between. Germline values: CDR1 LGHNA, CDR2 YNFKEQ.

This sequence joins TRBV4-3 and TRBJ1-1; D remains ambiguous. CDR1 LGHNA and CDR2 YSLEER come from the germline V gene. The length of the CDR3 is 14 residues. Trimming pared 0 bases from V and 1 base from J, leaving 6 bases between. The CDR3, as DNA: TGCGCCAGCAGCCAAGATGGGCAGAACACTGAAGCTTTCTTT. It encodes CASSQDGQNTEAFF.

In its sample, this clone was seen once. The V and J genes are TRBV28 and TRBJ1-2, with D perhaps TRBD1 (5 bases). Germline values: CDR1 MDHEN, CDR2 SYDVKM. V dropped 2 bases and J dropped 1 base, with 11 bases sitting between them. The CDR3 is 15 amino acids. Here the CDR3 reads CASSLRQLDNYGYTF. DNA of the CDR3: TGTGCCAGCAGTTTAAGACAGCTGGATAACTATGGCTACACCTTC.

This rearrangement joins TRBV5-4 to TRBJ2-1; perhaps TRBD2 as D (7 bases). CDR1 and CDR2 from the germline V gene are SGHNT and YYREEE (reference sequence). Trimming took 10 bases from V and 8 from J, leaving 13 bases between them. There are 11 residues in the CDR3. CDR3 DNA sequence: TGTGCCGCCGGAGGGGGGGATGAGCAGTTCTTC. The encoded protein is CAAGGGDEQFF. The entire variable domain, with the rest obtained from reference TRBV5-4 and TRBJ2-1, is as follows: ETGVTQSPTHLIKTRGQQVTLRCSSQSGHNTVSWYQQALGQGPQFIFQYYREEENGRGNFPPRFSGLQFPNYSSELNVNALELDDSALYLCAAGGGDEQFFGPGTRLTVL.

This clone was found once. The V and J genes are TRBV10-2 and TRBJ2-1; 8 nucleotides align to TRBD2. The J segment lost 7 bases and the V segment lost 5 bases, leaving 13 bases of the junction unmatched. The CDR3 is 16 residues long. Germline V CDR1 and CDR2: WSHSY, SAAADI. The CDR3 bases are TGCGCCAGCAGTACCGTAGCGGGACCGCGGGGGAATGAGCAGTTCTTC. It is translated as CASSTVAGPRGNEQFF.

The chain links TRBV19 to TRBJ2-3; D unresolved. The CDR3 extends over 13 amino acids. Germline V gene sequence: CDR1 LNHDA, CDR2 SQIVND (reference sequence). The ends were cut back, 4 bases at V and 7 bases at J, with 12 bases in the middle. The CDR3 loop reads CASSTDGRNTQYF. CDR3 nucleotide sequence: TGTGCCAGTAGTACAGACGGTCGAAATACGCAGTATTTT.

The chain joins TRBV18 to TRBJ2-5; D may be TRBD1 (5 bases). Germline CDR1 is KGHSH and CDR2 is LQKENI. Trimming cost V 3 bases and J 0 bases, with 8 bases left between them. The CDR3 extends over 14 amino acids. The CDR3 region has the DNA TGTGCCAGCTCACCCCGACAGAACCAAGAGACCCAGTACTTC. Translating gives CASSPRQNQETQYF.